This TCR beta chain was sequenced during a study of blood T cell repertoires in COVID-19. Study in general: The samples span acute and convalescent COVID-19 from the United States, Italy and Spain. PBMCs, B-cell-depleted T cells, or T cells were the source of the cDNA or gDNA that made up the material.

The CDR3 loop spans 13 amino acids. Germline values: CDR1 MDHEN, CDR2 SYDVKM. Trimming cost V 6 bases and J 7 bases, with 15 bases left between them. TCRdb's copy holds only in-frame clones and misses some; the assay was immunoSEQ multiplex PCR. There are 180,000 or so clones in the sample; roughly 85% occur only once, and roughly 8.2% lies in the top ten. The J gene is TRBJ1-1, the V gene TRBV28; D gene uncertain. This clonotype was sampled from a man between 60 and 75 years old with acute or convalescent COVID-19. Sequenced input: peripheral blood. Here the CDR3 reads CASRLRGHDEAFF. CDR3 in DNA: TGTGCCAGCAGACTAAGAGGGCACGATGAAGCTTTCTTT.